What follows is one TCR beta chain and its context. Its antigen is not identified. This entry comes from a study of cytomegalovirus exposure and HLA in healthy donors. Study results and limitations: Being productive about 87% or about 30% of the time was typical of most TCR beta V segments in an earlier analysis.

Germline assignment: CDR1 SGHRS and CDR2 YFSETQ. The CDR3 has 17 residues. V was pared by 3 bases and J by 1 base, with 20 bases between. The primer mix had 60 Vbeta and 13 Jbeta primers. In the authors' methods: A later analysis counted tens of millions of unique TCR beta chains, some 11 million shared. Method: immunoSEQ multiplex PCR; TCRdb's copy keeps in-frame clones and lacks some. That table furnishes V, J and clone size, whereas the DNA furnished D and trimming. The data hold some 90,000 clones, with 65% to 80% observed a single time. The sequence derives from a woman aged 70 to 79 in good health and CMV-seropositive. The chain couples TRBV5-1 to TRBJ2-7; D is perhaps TRBD2 (5 bases). The sequenced material came from PBMCs. The CDR3 protein is CASSSGRTPIRSYEQYF. In DNA form, the CDR3 reads TGCGCCAGCAGCTCAGGCCGGACTCCTATAAGGTCCTACGAGCAGTACTTC.